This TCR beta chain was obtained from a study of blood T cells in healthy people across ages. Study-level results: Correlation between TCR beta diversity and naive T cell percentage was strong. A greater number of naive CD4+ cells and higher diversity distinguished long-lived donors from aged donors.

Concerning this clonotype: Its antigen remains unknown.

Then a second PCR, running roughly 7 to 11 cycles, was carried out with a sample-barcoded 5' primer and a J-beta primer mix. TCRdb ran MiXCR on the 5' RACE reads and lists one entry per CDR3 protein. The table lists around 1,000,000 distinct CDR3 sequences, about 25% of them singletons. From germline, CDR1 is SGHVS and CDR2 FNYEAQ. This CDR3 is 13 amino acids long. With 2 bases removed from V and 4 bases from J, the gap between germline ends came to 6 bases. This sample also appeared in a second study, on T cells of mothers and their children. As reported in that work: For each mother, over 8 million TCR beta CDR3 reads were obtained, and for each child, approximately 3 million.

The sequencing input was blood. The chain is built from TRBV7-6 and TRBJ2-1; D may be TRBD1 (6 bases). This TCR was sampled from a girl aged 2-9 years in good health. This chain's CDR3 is CASSLRGYNEQFF. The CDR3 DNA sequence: TGTGCCAGCAGCTTAAGGGGGTACAATGAGCAGTTCTTC.